This section outlines one TCR beta chain sequence together with its context. The target antigen is unknown. The data originate from a study of OX40 agonist ivuxolimab in advanced cancers. Overall study context: The patients' treatment was ivuxolimab, an agonistic anti-OX40 (CD134) antibody. Patients undergoing dose escalation presented with hepatocellular carcinoma, melanoma, renal cell or head and neck cancer.

The assay was immunoSEQ multiplex PCR, and TCRdb's table has in-frame clones only and misses some. The sample has more than 20,000 clones; around 80% are singletons. V was shortened by 0 bases and J by 3 bases, with 9 bases between the two germline ends. Germline V gene data show CDR1 as MGHRA and CDR2 as YSYEKL. The CDR3 covers 15 residues. Overall study results and limits: Some of the nonresponding patients also showed low levels of normalized T-cell clonal expansion.

The TCR was taken from an adult with an advanced solid tumor such as melanoma, head and neck, liver or kidney cancer. V is TRBV4-1 and J is TRBJ2-1; possibly TRBD2 for D (5 bases). The input for sequencing was CD4+ or CD8+ T cells sorted from blood, taken in a trial of the OX40 agonist ivuxolimab. Here the CDR3 reads CASSQDPSGYNEQFF. The CDR3 nucleotides read TGCGCCAGCAGCCAAGATCCAAGCGGCTACAATGAGCAGTTCTTC.